This T cell receptor beta chain was obtained from a study of response to subunit inactivated influenza vaccine. Broader study findings: The authors put forward the suggestion that each seasonal influenza vaccination may bring in only a limited number of new T cells.

Germline V gene sequence: CDR1 SNHLY, CDR2 FYNNEI. With 10 bases clipped from V and 5 bases from J, the junction kept 5 bases outside the gene matches. The CDR3 is made up of 13 amino acids. TCRdb independently ran MiXCR on the RT-PCR reads; one entry per CDR3 protein. Here the sample spans approximately 230,000 distinct CDR3 sequences, 12% being singletons. This clonotype was recorded a few times. Its antigen is not identified. The receptor was derived from a man aged 45 to 65 who received an inactivated influenza vaccine. The chain combines TRBV2 with TRBJ2-3, with TRBD2 matching 11 bases. Material: non-naive T cells sorted from PBMCs, obtained less than 15 days before vaccination. Here the CDR3 DNA reads TGTGCCATACTAGCGGGAGTCGGAGATACGCAGTATTTT. It encodes CAILAGVGDTQYF.